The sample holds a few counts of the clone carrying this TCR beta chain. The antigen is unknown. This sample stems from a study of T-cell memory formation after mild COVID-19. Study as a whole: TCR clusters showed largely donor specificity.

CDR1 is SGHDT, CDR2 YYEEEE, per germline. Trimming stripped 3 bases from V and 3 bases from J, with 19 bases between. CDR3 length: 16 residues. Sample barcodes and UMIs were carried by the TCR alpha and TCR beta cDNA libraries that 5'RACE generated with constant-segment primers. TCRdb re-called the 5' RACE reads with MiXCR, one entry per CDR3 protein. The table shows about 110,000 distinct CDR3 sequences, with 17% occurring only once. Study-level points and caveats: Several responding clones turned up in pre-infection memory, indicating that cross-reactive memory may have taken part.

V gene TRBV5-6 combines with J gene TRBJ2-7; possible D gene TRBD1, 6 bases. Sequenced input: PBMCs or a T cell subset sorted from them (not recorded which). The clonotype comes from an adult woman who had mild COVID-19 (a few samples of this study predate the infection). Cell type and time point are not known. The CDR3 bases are TGTGCCAGCAGCTCTCAATGGACAGAATGGGTCTACGAGCAGTACTTC. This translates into CASSSQWTEWVYEQYF.